This T cell receptor beta chain emerged from a study of cytotoxic CD8 clonotypes in ibrutinib-treated CLL. The V gene lost 6 bases and the J gene lost 6 bases, with 15 bases spanning the gap. Germline assignment: CDR1 MNHGY and CDR2 SVAAGI. This CDR3 spans 13 amino acids. Sequencing used immunoSEQ multiplex PCR; TCRdb keeps in-frame clones, though not all of them. The sample has over 150,000 clones, over 65% seen once. The receptor comes from a human donor with chronic lymphocytic leukemia. Sequenced here: PBMCs, sampled after 12 months of ibrutinib treatment. This chain uses TRBV6-9 with TRBJ2-7, with D hard to call. The CDR3 DNA follows: TGTGCCAGCAGCCAGGACCGTTTGGGCGAGCAGTACTTC. Its translation: CASSQDRLGEQYF.